This record covers a single T cell receptor beta chain. Original methodology: Estimated nucleated cell counts came from reference gene primer amplification. Produced via immunoSEQ multiplex PCR; TCRdb's table is partial and in-frame only. V and J calls and clone size are given by that table; D and trimming were obtained from the DNA. This table has some 210,000 clones, just over 90% appearing once. Germline V gene data show CDR1 as SGHRS and CDR2 as YFSETQ. Unmatched junction bases numbered 13, after V lost 3 bases and J lost 7 bases. The CDR3 is made up of 17 amino acids. The sample comes from a study of blood T cell repertoires in COVID-19. Study-level information: Spain, Italy and the United States supplied samples that represented acute and convalescent COVID-19. The analysed material was cDNA or gDNA that came from T cells, B-cell-depleted T cells, or PBMCs.

Sequenced input: peripheral blood. V is TRBV5-1 and J is TRBJ2-2, with 9 bases fitting TRBD1. The receptor's source is a man aged 30-40 years with acute or convalescent COVID-19. The CDR3 sequence: CASSWTGTGTFGGELFF. CDR3 nucleotides: TGCGCCAGCAGCTGGACCGGGACAGGGACCTTTGGCGGGGAGCTGTTTTTT.